The 23 T cell receptor beta chains given below trace back to one sample, sequenced in a study of blood T cells in healthy people across ages. Through a sample-barcoded 5' primer and a J-beta primer mix, a second PCR was run for roughly 6 to 11 cycles. TCRdb reprocessed the 5' RACE reads with MiXCR, giving one entry per CDR3 protein. The data show 700,000 or so distinct CDR3 sequences, 22% seen once. The sequencing sample was made of blood. These receptors were obtained from a man in his sixties or seventies in good health.

This clonotype was detected only once. The chain joins TRBV20-1 to TRBJ2-2, with a possible D match to TRBD2 (5 bases). Germline lookup yields CDR1 DFQATT and CDR2 SNEGSKA (reference sequence). V was pared by 4 bases and J by 5 bases, with 11 bases between. The CDR3 length is 13 residues. CDR3: CSANGVETGELFF. DNA of the CDR3: TGCAGTGCTAACGGGGTGGAGACCGGGGAGCTGTTTTTT.

The CDR3 protein is CATSRDPRGGQGLFF. CDR3 coding DNA: TGTGCCACCAGCAGAGATCCGAGGGGTGGACAGGGGTTGTTTTTT. The genes are TRBV15 and TRBJ1-4; 9 bases align to TRBD1. This CDR3 has 15 residues. Germline V gives CDR1 LNHNV, CDR2 YYDKDF (reference sequence). The V and J ends lost 0 bases and 15 bases, in that order; junction bases with no gene match: 11.

The V call is TRBV10-3, the J call TRBJ2-7; D is uncertain. Trimming left V 3 bases short and J 6 bases short, with 15 bases between. The CDR3 spans 14 residues. CDR1 and CDR2 (germline): ENHRY, SYGVKD. CDR3 DNA: TGTGCCATCAGTGATCTATTTCGGGCAGCCGAGCAGTACGTC. Translating it yields CAISDLFRAAEQYV.

Comments on this clonotype: Germline and junction disagree at one end, which may indicate a read error. The genes are TRBV12-3 or TRBV12-4 and TRBJ2-1; 10 nucleotides agree with TRBD1. This CDR3 spans 17 amino acids. CDR3 loop: CTSSLGRDRGLYNEQFF. The CDR3 bases are TGTACCAGCAGTTTGGGCCGGGACAGGGGTCTCTACAATGAGCAGTTCTTC.

The V gene is TRBV5-1, the J gene TRBJ1-4; 7 bases are a match to TRBD1. In germline, CDR1 is SGHRS, CDR2 YFSETQ. The CDR3 extends over 14 amino acids. The trim removed 4 bases at V and 8 bases at J, leaving 8 bases unmatched. The CDR3 nucleotides are TGCGCCAGCAGCGTCGACAGGGTACGCGAAAAACTGTTTTTT. It translates to CASSVDRVREKLFF.

This clonotype was detected ten times or more. This rearrangement joins TRBV7-9 to TRBJ1-6; 8 bases fit TRBD1. CDR3 length equals 14 residues. Per germline, CDR1 SEHNR and CDR2 FQNEAQ (reference sequence). The V and J ends lost 5 bases and 9 bases, in that order; junction bases with no gene match: 6. DNA for the CDR3: TGTGCCAGCAGCCAGGGGGCTGGTGTTTCACCCCTCCACTTT. As protein: CASSQGAGVSPLHF.

The table lists this clonotype with a few counts. The V and J genes are TRBV7-7 and TRBJ2-5; TRBD2 matches at 7 bases. From germline, CDR1 is SSHAT and CDR2 FNYEAQ (reference sequence). The CDR3 is made up of 14 amino acids. The V gene end was trimmed by 4 bases and the J gene end by 5 bases; junction bases not matched to a gene: 7. CDR3 amino acids: CASSSGTNSETQYF. The CDR3 DNA follows: TGTGCCAGCAGCTCCGGGACTAATTCCGAGACCCAGTACTTC.

At least ten counts were recorded for this clonotype. This chain uses TRBV4-1 with TRBJ2-1; possible D gene TRBD1, 7 bases. From germline, CDR1 is MGHRA and CDR2 YSYEKL. The length of the CDR3 is 16 residues. V shed 5 bases and J shed 2 bases, with 16 bases lying between them. The CDR3 DNA reads as TGCGCCAGCAGCAACGGGGGCAGGGGGACCTACAATGAGCAGTTCTTC. It is translated as CASSNGGRGTYNEQFF.

This clonotype has at least ten counts. This sequence joins TRBV6-2 or TRBV6-3 and TRBJ2-1, with TRBD1 as a possible D gene (6 bases). The germline V gene encodes CDR1 MNHEY and CDR2 SVGEGT. V lost 6 bases, J lost 9 bases, and 15 bases lay in between. The CDR3 spans 13 residues. Here the CDR3 DNA reads TGTGCCAGCAGCCAACAGGGTTTCGGTGAGCAGTTCTTC. Encoded protein: CASSQQGFGEQFF.

The chain couples TRBV20-1 to TRBJ2-3; maybe TRBD1 (6 bases). CDR1 is DFQATT, CDR2 SNEGSKA, per germline (reference sequence). V lost 4 bases and J lost 0, with 23 bases in between. CDR3 size: 18 residues. This CDR3 is CSATGADRSRASTDTQYF. CDR3 in DNA: TGCAGTGCTACAGGCGCGGACAGAAGTCGTGCTAGCACAGATACGCAGTATTTT.

The table lists this clonotype with a few counts. This rearrangement joins TRBV18 to TRBJ1-2; D ambiguous. Germline CDR1 and CDR2: KGHSH and LQKENI. The ends were cut back, 3 bases at V and 3 bases at J, with 14 bases in the middle. CDR3 size: 15 residues. The CDR3 here is CASSPQETAYYGYTF. DNA of the CDR3: TGTGCCAGCTCACCTCAAGAGACGGCCTACTATGGCTACACCTTC.

The J gene is TRBJ2-7, the V gene TRBV5-5; D may be TRBD1 (7 bases). Trimming left V 4 bases short and J 0 bases short, with 20 bases between. This CDR3 contains 17 residues. Germline V gene lookup returns CDR1 SGHKS and CDR2 YYEKEE (reference sequence). For the CDR3, the DNA is TGTGCCAGCAGCCTTGGTACGGCGGGACAGTCCTCCTACGAGCAGTACTTC. Its protein product is CASSLGTAGQSSYEQYF.

This clonotype was observed a handful of times. J is TRBJ1-6 and V is TRBV7-2; D possibly corresponds to TRBD1 (6 bases). Trimming left V 2 bases short and J 9 bases short, with 17 bases between. CDR3 size: 16 residues. The germline CDR1 and CDR2 sequences are SGHTA and FQGNSA. The CDR3 bases are TGTGCCAGCAGCTTAATCTTGGGGTCAGGGGTTTCACCCCTCCACTTT. It yields the protein CASSLILGSGVSPLHF.

This clonotype appeared a few times. The chain employs TRBV10-3 and TRBJ2-5; 9 bases are shared with TRBD2. The DNA matches TRBJ2-1 better at its end, which makes the J call doubtful. The length of the CDR3 is 13 residues. Germline CDR1 and CDR2: ENHRY and SYGVKD. This CDR3 reads CAISELAGVEQFF. The DNA for the CDR3 is TGTGCCATCAGTGAGTTAGCGGGAGTTGAGCAGTTCTTC.

A few counts support this clonotype. The V call is TRBV27, the J call TRBJ2-7; TRBD2 might be the D (6 bases). The CDR3 is 13 residues long. V dropped 7 bases and J dropped 6 bases, with 16 bases sitting between them. Germline CDR1 MNHEY, CDR2 SMNVEV (reference sequence). CDR3 coding DNA: TGTGCCAGCAATAATTTGGGGGGAGCCGAGCAGTACTTC. Amino acid sequence: CASNNLGGAEQYF.

CDR3 bases: TGTGCCAGCGATGGGGGGGAAGGTGAAAAACTGTTTTTT. Translated, it gives CASDGGEGEKLFF. The genes are TRBV9 and TRBJ1-4; TRBD1 is a possible D gene (5 bases). The V gene's germline CDR1 is SGDLS and CDR2 YYNGEE. This CDR3 comprises 13 residues. Trimming stripped 7 bases from V and 7 bases from J, with 14 bases between.

This clonotype has only a few counts. This rearrangement joins TRBV6-6 to TRBJ2-7; 9 nucleotides line up with TRBD2. The CDR3 totals 15 residues. Losses at the gene ends were 5 bases for V and 5 bases for J; bases not matched to a gene: 10. The germline CDR1 and CDR2 sequences are MNHNY and SVGAGI (reference sequence). CDR3 in DNA: TGTGCCAGCAGTAGCCTAGCGGGGAAGCCCCACGAGCAGTACTTC. This encodes CASSSLAGKPHEQYF.

This clonotype was counted a few times. The chain is built from TRBV30 and TRBJ2-3; D uncertain. Germline CDR1 and CDR2: GTSNPN and SVGIG (reference sequence). This CDR3 comprises 11 residues. Between the trimmed V and J ends, which lost 5 bases and 6 bases, there was a span of 9 bases. In nucleotides, the CDR3 is TGTGCCTGGGGGGTGGGGGATACGCAGTATTTT. It yields the protein CAWGVGDTQYF. Complete variable domain (other parts from reference TRBV30 and TRBJ2-3): SQTIHQWPATLVQPVGSPLSLECTVEGTSNPNLYWYRQAAGRGLQLLFYSVGIGQISSEVPQNLSASRPQDRQFILSSKKLLLSDSGFYLCAWGVGDTQYFGPGTRLTVL.

Notes on this clonotype: One end of the junction varies from germline; a read error may be responsible. This chain uses TRBV6-5 with TRBJ1-3; possibly TRBD1 for D (5 bases). CDR3 size: 12 residues. CDR1 is MNHEY, CDR2 SVGAGI, per germline. CDR3 nucleotides: TGTGCCAGCAGTTACTCGGGGGGGAGTCTTCATTTT. The encoded protein is CASSYSGGSLHF.

The chain uses TRBV5-1 and TRBJ2-5; D uncertain. CDR1 and CDR2 from the germline V gene are SGHRS and YFSETQ. V gave up 4 bases and J gave up 4 bases, with 14 bases separating them. CDR3 size: 14 residues. Written as DNA, the CDR3 is TGCGCCAGCAGCGGGTGGGTCCAATCAGAGACCCAGTACTTC. Encoded protein: CASSGWVQSETQYF. Complete variable domain (other parts from reference TRBV5-1 and TRBJ2-5): KAGVTQTPRYLIKTRGQQVTLSCSPISGHRSVSWYQQTPGQGLQFLFEYFSETQRNKGNFPGRFSGRQFSNSRSEMNVSTLELGDSALYLCASSGWVQSETQYFGPGTRLLVL.

The gene calls are TRBV3-1 and TRBJ1-2; D call uncertain. Germline V lookup: CDR1 LGHDT, CDR2 YNNKEL (reference sequence). V lost 3 bases to trimming and J lost 3 bases, with 11 bases between them. This CDR3 spans 14 amino acids. CDR3 amino acids: CASSHASRDYGYTF. CDR3 in DNA: TGTGCCAGCAGCCATGCGAGTCGGGACTATGGCTACACCTTC.

This chain connects TRBV5-1 to TRBJ1-1; 8 positions match TRBD1. CDR3 size: 15 residues. Trimming took 4 bases from V and 1 from J; bases not matched to a gene: 6. Germline CDR1 reads SGHRS; CDR2 reads YFSETQ. The CDR3 DNA reads as TGCGCCAGCAGCGACCCCGGGACAGGGAACACTGAAGCTTTCTTT. Translating gives CASSDPGTGNTEAFF.

Worth noting for this clonotype: Lacking the conserved final phenylalanine or tryptophan, this CDR3 likely reflects a read error. This chain links TRBV3-1 with TRBJ1-1; possibly TRBD1 for D (5 bases). Germline V gives CDR1 LGHDT, CDR2 YNNKEL (reference sequence). Trimming took 4 bases from V and 1 from J, leaving 7 bases between them. CDR3 length: 13 amino acids. The CDR3 DNA follows: TGTGCCAGCAGCCGTACAGGGAACACTGAAGCTTTCCTT. Its protein is CASSRTGNTEAFL.